The clone carrying this T cell receptor beta chain was detected a few times. The V end lost 0 bases, the J end lost 3 bases, and 13 bases lay between the germline ends. Germline V gene sequence: CDR1 DFQATT, CDR2 SNEGSKA (reference sequence). This CDR3 spans 15 amino acids. This sample is drawn from a study of patients and donors after allogeneic stem cell transplantation. TCRdb analysed the RT-PCR reads with MiXCR anew, one entry per CDR3 protein. The sample carries approximately 61,000 distinct CDR3 sequences, about an eighth recorded once. The material sequenced was blood, either unsorted or a sorted T cell fraction (not recorded which). The sequence derives from a human donor who was either an allogeneic HSCT recipient or a stem cell or donor lymphocyte infusion donor (not recorded which). It is not recorded whose cells these are; they may come from a transplant donor. The genes are TRBV20-1 and TRBJ2-3, with D perhaps TRBD1 (6 bases). CDR3 in DNA: TGCAGTGCTAGAGATGCAGGGGTATTGACAGATACGCAGTATTTT. Amino acid sequence: CSARDAGVLTDTQYF.